The clone carrying this T cell receptor (beta chain) was detected only a few times. The antigen is not known. TCR beta libraries were made by quantitative 5'-RACE with molecular barcodes. MiXCR was run by TCRdb on the 5' RACE reads, yielding one entry per CDR3 protein. Among some 840,000 distinct CDR3 sequences listed, about an eighth were seen once. These data originate in a study of CD8 T cells in ankylosing spondylitis. Overall study results and limits: Some of these motif variants have turned up before, in reports on reactive arthritis synovial fluid and blood. A motif of under 10 highly homologous TCR beta variants was seen as apparently characteristic of ankylosing spondylitis blood. Clones that were linked to disease were CD8+ and were relatively rare in peripheral blood. Matched synovial fluid from ankylosing spondylitis patients was reported to be enriched for disease-linked clones.

This clonotype was obtained from a male donor with ankylosing spondylitis. The material sequenced was blood, either unsorted or a sorted T cell fraction (not recorded which).

The CDR3 loop reads CSASYTPLSTDTQYF. CDR3 bases: TGCAGTGCTAGTTATACTCCCCTAAGCACAGATACGCAGTATTTT. This chain links TRBV20-1 with TRBJ2-3; D gene uncertain. The CDR3 is made up of 15 amino acids. Per the germline V gene, CDR1 is DFQATT and CDR2 is SNEGSKA (reference sequence). V lost 3 bases and J lost 0, with 13 bases in between.